The 25 T cell receptor beta chains given below trace back to one sample, sequenced in a study of spatial heterogeneity in lung cancer. Noted time point: sample taken at primary tumor resection. Sequencing was performed on whole RNA extracted from tumor and nontumor lung tissue, or from frozen PBMC, and the material was left unsorted. One entry per CDR3 protein, called by TCRdb with MiXCR from the 5' RACE reads. The table shows approximately 2,200 distinct CDR3 sequences, with about 11% occurring only once. The specimen was normal lung tissue next to the tumor, collected at surgery. The receptor source for this set is a male donor with early-stage non-small cell lung cancer.

This clonotype is medium-sized by share. V usage is TRBV28 and J usage is TRBJ1-6; weak D call: TRBD1 (5 bases). Trimming cost V 5 bases and J 15 bases, with 14 bases left between them. The CDR3 runs 12 residues. Germline V CDR1 and CDR2: MDHEN, SYDVKM. CDR3 loop: CASSPPRGGLHF. Here the CDR3 DNA reads TGTGCCAGCAGTCCCCCCCGGGGCGGCCTCCACTTT.

This clonotype is labeled as medium-sized. The chain uses TRBV7-2 and TRBJ1-5; D ambiguous. The CDR3 spans 13 residues. Germline V gene data show CDR1 as SGHTA and CDR2 as FQGNSA. V was cut by 1 base and J by 6 bases, with 7 bases left in between. CDR3 sequence reads: CASSLDRAQPQHF. The CDR3 DNA reads as TGTGCCAGCAGCTTAGATCGGGCTCAGCCCCAGCATTTT.

By share, this clonotype ranks as large (0.1 to 1%). V is TRBV6-5 and J is TRBJ2-1, with D possibly being TRBD2 (6 bases). Germline CDR1 reads MNHEY; CDR2 reads SVGAGI. V lost 5 bases, J lost 5 bases, and 16 bases lay in between. This CDR3 region has 15 residues. The CDR3 loop is CASSLGRSGHNEQFF. CDR3 sequence (DNA): TGTGCCAGCAGTCTCGGGAGAAGCGGTCACAATGAGCAGTTCTTC.

This clonotype qualifies as medium-sized. The gene calls are TRBV5-1 and TRBJ2-2; TRBD2 is a possible D gene (6 bases). With 4 bases removed from V and 4 bases from J, the gap between germline ends came to 26 bases. Germline V gene data show CDR1 as SGHRS and CDR2 as YFSETQ. The CDR3 sequence is 19 residues long. The CDR3, as DNA: TGCGCCAGCAGCCCCTCACTAAGATCCAGGGAGGTGGGCACCGGGGAGCTGTTTTTT. It is translated as CASSPSLRSREVGTGELFF.

This clonotype ranks as medium-sized (0.01 to 0.1%). The chain recombines TRBV5-4 with TRBJ2-3, with TRBD2 identical over 7 bases. V shed 8 bases, J shed 6 bases, and the junction held 15 bases outside the gene matches. Germline lookup yields CDR1 SGHNT and CDR2 YYREEE (reference sequence). The CDR3 has 15 amino acids. Here the CDR3 reads CASTGAGGAGDTQYF. In DNA, the CDR3 is TGTGCCAGTACCGGGGCCGGGGGAGCGGGGGATACGCAGTATTTT. Supplemented by reference TRBV5-4 and TRBJ2-3, the full variable domain reads ETGVTQSPTHLIKTRGQQVTLRCSSQSGHNTVSWYQQALGQGPQFIFQYYREEENGRGNFPPRFSGLQFPNYSSELNVNALELDDSALYLCASTGAGGAGDTQYFGPGTRLTVL.

In this sample, this clonotype is medium-sized (0.01 to 0.1%). The rearrangement joins TRBV20-1 to TRBJ1-5; D perhaps matches TRBD1 (6 bases). Trimming took 0 bases from V and 3 from J, leaving 18 bases between them. CDR1 is DFQATT, CDR2 SNEGSKA, per germline (reference sequence). The CDR3 runs 17 residues. The chain's CDR3 is CSAREASLGGSNQPQHF. For the CDR3, the DNA is TGCAGTGCTAGAGAAGCGAGCTTGGGGGGCTCCAATCAGCCCCAGCATTTT.

This clonotype is medium-sized by share. CDR3 in amino acids: CASSFYYQETQYF. CDR3 nucleotides: TGTGCCAGCAGCTTCTACTACCAAGAGACCCAGTACTTC. This chain joins TRBV7-2 and TRBJ2-5; D is ambiguous. Looked up from germline, CDR1 is SGHTA and CDR2 is FQGNSA. The germline V and J ends were trimmed by 3 bases and 0 bases, with 5 bases remaining between them. The length of the CDR3 is 13 residues. Full variable domain (outside the CDR3, taken from reference TRBV7-2 and TRBJ2-5): GAGVSQSPSNKVTEKGKDVELRCDPISGHTALYWYRQSLGQGLEFLIYFQGNSAPDKSGLPSDRFSAERTGGSVSTLTIQRTQQEDSAVYLCASSFYYQETQYFGPGTRLLVL.

The V call is TRBV7-2, the J call TRBJ2-5, with 9 bases identical to TRBD2. The CDR3 has 14 amino acids. Germline lookup yields CDR1 SGHTA and CDR2 FQGNSA. V lost 5 bases, J lost 4 bases, and 5 bases stayed unmatched. The CDR3 region is CASSRGLAGETQYF. In DNA, the CDR3 is TGTGCCAGCAGCCGGGGACTAGCAGGAGAGACCCAGTACTTC.

The V and J genes are TRBV4-2 and TRBJ2-3, with 11 bases identical to TRBD2. Germline lookup yields CDR1 LGHNA and CDR2 YNFKEQ. Trimming at V came to 4 bases and at J to 2 bases, leaving 5 bases not matched to a gene. The CDR3 is 16 residues long. In DNA form, the CDR3 reads TGTGCCAGCAGCCCTGGGACTAGCGGAGACACAGATACGCAGTATTTT. Residues: CASSPGTSGDTDTQYF.

This clonotype was seen at least ten times. The chain employs TRBV7-2 and TRBJ2-7, with TRBD1 matching over 8 bases. Germline assignment: CDR1 SGHTA and CDR2 FQGNSA. The CDR3 is 16 residues long. J lost 0 bases, V lost 2 bases, and 6 bases had no gene match. The CDR3 loop is CASSLSRDRSSYEQYF. CDR3 coding DNA: TGTGCCAGCAGCTTAAGCCGGGACAGGAGCTCCTACGAGCAGTACTTC.

By share of the sample, this clonotype is medium-sized (0.01 to 0.1%). The chain combines TRBV12-3 or TRBV12-4 with TRBJ2-5; 15 nucleotides match TRBD2. The CDR3 has 16 residues. J gave up 5 bases and V 8 bases, and 9 bases lay outside the gene matches. CDR3 nucleotides: TGTGCCAGCTCCCGGACTAGCGGGGGGGGAACGGAGACCCAGTACTTC. It specifies CASSRTSGGGTETQYF.

The chain employs TRBV4-2 and TRBJ2-7, with unresolved D. V lost 0 bases and J 0 bases, leaving 6 bases between the germline ends. Germline lookup yields CDR1 LGHNA and CDR2 YNFKEQ. The CDR3 consists of 14 residues. CDR3 bases: TGTGCCAGCAGCCAAGACGGCACCTCCTACGAGCAGTACTTC. Its translation is CASSQDGTSYEQYF.

This clonotype is medium-sized (0.01 to 0.1%) in the sample. This chain links TRBV29-1 with TRBJ2-3; 8 bases map to TRBD2. V lost 5 bases to trimming and J lost 5 bases; unmatched junction nucleotides: 12. The CDR3 is 15 residues long. CDR1 and CDR2 (germline): SQVTM, ANQGSEA. For the CDR3, the DNA is TGCAGCGTTCGTACTCTTGCGGGGGGCAGAGATACGCAGTATTTT. It translates to CSVRTLAGGRDTQYF.

This clonotype was recorded many times. The chain's CDR3 is CASSTTSGGGDTQYF. For the CDR3, the DNA is TGTGCCAGCAGCACCACTAGCGGAGGGGGAGATACGCAGTATTTT. V usage is TRBV7-9 and J usage is TRBJ2-3, with 8 bases lining up with TRBD2. The germline V gene encodes CDR1 SEHNR and CDR2 FQNEAQ (reference sequence). Trimming took 5 bases from V and 5 from J; bases not matched to a gene: 9. The CDR3 has 15 residues.

This clonotype is termed medium-sized. V and J are TRBV28 and TRBJ2-5; perhaps D is TRBD1 or TRBD2 (5 bases each). Trimming left V 5 bases short and J 0 bases short, with 10 bases between. The CDR3 has 14 residues. Per the germline V gene, CDR1 is MDHEN and CDR2 is SYDVKM. CDR3 sequence reads: CASSGTYDQETQYF. DNA for the CDR3: TGTGCCAGCAGTGGGACCTATGACCAAGAGACCCAGTACTTC.

This clonotype was seen ten or more times. The genes are TRBV27 and TRBJ2-1; 9 bases align to TRBD1. Germline trimming cut 5 bases from V and 0 bases from J; bases unmatched to any gene: 8. The CDR3 totals 17 residues. Germline V gene sequence: CDR1 MNHEY, CDR2 SMNVEV (reference sequence). CDR3 in amino acids: CASSPEGQGSSYNEQFF. CDR3 in DNA: TGTGCCAGCAGTCCGGAGGGACAGGGTTCCTCCTACAATGAGCAGTTCTTC.

This clonotype is labeled medium-sized (0.01 to 0.1%). This chain uses TRBV11-2 with TRBJ2-5; D is uncertain. From germline, CDR1 is SGHAT and CDR2 FQNNGV. The length of the CDR3 is 13 residues. V was pared by 3 bases and J by 0 bases, with 5 bases between. The CDR3 protein is CASSFWNQETQYF. DNA for the CDR3: TGTGCCAGCAGCTTCTGGAACCAAGAGACCCAGTACTTC.

V is TRBV20-1 and J is TRBJ1-6; the D is unclear. This CDR3 spans 14 amino acids. Germline lookup yields CDR1 DFQATT and CDR2 SNEGSKA (reference sequence). V was pared by 2 bases and J by 5 bases, with 10 bases between. CDR3 protein: CSARQDYNNSPLHF. The DNA of the CDR3 is TGCAGTGCTAGACAGGACTATAATAATTCACCCCTCCACTTT.

The rearrangement uses TRBV28 and TRBJ2-5, with 7 bases fitting TRBD1. The germline CDR1 and CDR2 sequences are MDHEN and SYDVKM. The CDR3 is 13 residues long. Unmatched junction bases numbered 6, after V lost 6 bases and J lost 5 bases. The CDR3 nucleotides are TGTGCCAGCAGCCAGGGGGTTTGGGAGACCCAGTACTTC. Amino acid sequence: CASSQGVWETQYF.

In its sample, this clonotype is medium-sized (0.01 to 0.1%). V is TRBV7-8 and J is TRBJ2-2; 14 nucleotides align to TRBD2. In germline, CDR1 is SGHVS, CDR2 FQNEAQ. The V gene end was trimmed by 6 bases and the J gene end by 6 bases; junction bases not matched to a gene: 15. This CDR3 spans 19 amino acids. In DNA, the CDR3 is TGTGCCAGCAGACGAGACCCTACGGGACTAGCGGGAGAAGCCGGGGAGCTGTTTTTT. This sequence encodes CASRRDPTGLAGEAGELFF.

The V and J genes are TRBV6-1 and TRBJ2-3, with D maybe TRBD2 (6 bases). The CDR3 spans 14 residues. Germline CDR1 reads MNHNS; CDR2 reads SASEGT. Trimming removed 7 bases at V and 4 bases at J, with 15 bases between. CDR3 amino acids: CASTLGAGSDTQYF. DNA of the CDR3: TGTGCCAGCACCCTCGGAGCGGGCTCAGATACGCAGTATTTT.

By frequency in the sample, this clonotype is medium-sized. The chain combines TRBV20-1 with TRBJ2-1, with 9 bases that match TRBD2. The V gene's germline CDR1 is DFQATT and CDR2 SNEGSKA (reference sequence). The CDR3 is made up of 14 amino acids. V lost 2 bases to trimming and J lost 4 bases; unmatched junction nucleotides: 3. CDR3 in amino acids: CSARPSGIYNEQFF. CDR3 DNA sequence: TGCAGTGCTAGACCTAGCGGGATTTACAATGAGCAGTTCTTC.

By share of the sample, this clonotype is medium-sized (0.01 to 0.1%). V and J are TRBV5-1 and TRBJ2-7, with D perhaps matching TRBD2 (5 bases). Germline CDR1 SGHRS, CDR2 YFSETQ. The V end was cut by 4 bases, the J end by 7 bases, with 15 bases between. The CDR3 loop spans 13 amino acids. CDR3 in DNA: TGCGCCAGCAGCCCGGGCGGAGGTAATGAGCAGTACTTC. It is translated as CASSPGGGNEQYF.

This clonotype qualifies as medium-sized (0.01 to 0.1%). The rearrangement links TRBV5-6 to TRBJ2-1; TRBD2 matches 8 bases. Trimming cost V 1 base and J 14 bases; bases outside gene matches: 2. This CDR3 spans 11 amino acids. Germline-derived CDR1 and CDR2 are SGHDT and YYEEEE. CDR3 protein: CASSLMGLEFF. The CDR3 nucleotides read TGTGCCAGCAGCTTGATGGGACTAGAGTTCTTC.

This clonotype is deemed large. The V call is TRBV12-3 or TRBV12-4, the J call TRBJ1-5; D ambiguous. V was trimmed by 6 bases and J by 1 base, leaving 7 bases between them. The CDR3 is made up of 13 amino acids. The CDR3 DNA reads TGTGCCAGCAGGGGTATAAGCAATCAGCCCCAGCATTTT. Amino acids: CASRGISNQPQHF.